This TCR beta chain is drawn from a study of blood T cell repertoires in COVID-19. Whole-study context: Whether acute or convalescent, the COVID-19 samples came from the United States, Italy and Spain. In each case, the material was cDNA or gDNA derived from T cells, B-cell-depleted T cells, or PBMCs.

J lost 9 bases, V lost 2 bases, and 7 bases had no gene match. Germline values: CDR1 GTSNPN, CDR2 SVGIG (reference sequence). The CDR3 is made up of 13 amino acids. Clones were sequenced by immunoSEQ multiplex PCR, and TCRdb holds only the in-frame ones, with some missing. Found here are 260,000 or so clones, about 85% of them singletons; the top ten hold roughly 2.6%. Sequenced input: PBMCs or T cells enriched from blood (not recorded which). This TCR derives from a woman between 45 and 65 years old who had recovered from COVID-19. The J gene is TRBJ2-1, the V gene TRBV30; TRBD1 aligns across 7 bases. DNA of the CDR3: TGTGCCTGGAGTCCGACTTACAGGGGTGAGCAGTTCTTC. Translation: CAWSPTYRGEQFF.